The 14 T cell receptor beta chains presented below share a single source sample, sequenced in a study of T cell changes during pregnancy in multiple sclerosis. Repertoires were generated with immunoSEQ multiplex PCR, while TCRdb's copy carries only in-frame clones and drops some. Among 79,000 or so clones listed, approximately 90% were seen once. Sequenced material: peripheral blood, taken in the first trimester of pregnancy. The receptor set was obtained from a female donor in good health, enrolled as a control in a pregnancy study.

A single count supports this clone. CDR3: CASSLGAGMNTEAFF. For the CDR3, the DNA is TGTGCCAGCAGTTTGGGGGCCGGGATGAACACTGAAGCTTTCTTT. This chain uses TRBV6-8 with TRBJ1-1, with a weak D call TRBD1 (6 bases). Germline loops: CDR1 MNHGY, CDR2 SAAAGT. This CDR3 spans 15 amino acids. Trimming cost V 4 bases and J 0 bases, with 12 bases left between them.

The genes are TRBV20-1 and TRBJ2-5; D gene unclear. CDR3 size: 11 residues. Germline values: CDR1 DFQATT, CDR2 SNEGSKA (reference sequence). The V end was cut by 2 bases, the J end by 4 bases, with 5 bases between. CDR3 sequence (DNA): TGCAGTGCTAGATTCGGAGAGACCCAGTACTTC. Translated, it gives CSARFGETQYF.

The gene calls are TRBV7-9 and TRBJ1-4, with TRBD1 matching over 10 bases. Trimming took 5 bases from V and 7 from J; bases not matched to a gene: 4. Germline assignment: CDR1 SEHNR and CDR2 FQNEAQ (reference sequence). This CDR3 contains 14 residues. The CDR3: CASSETGGSEKLFF. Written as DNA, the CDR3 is TGTGCCAGCAGCGAGACAGGGGGCAGTGAAAAACTGTTTTTT. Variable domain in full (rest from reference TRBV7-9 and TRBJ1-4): DTGVSQNPRHKITKRGQNVTFRCDPISEHNRLYWYRQTLGQGPEFLTYFQNEAQLEKSRLLSDRFSAERPKGSFSTLEIQRTEQGDSAMYLCASSETGGSEKLFFGSGTQLSVL.

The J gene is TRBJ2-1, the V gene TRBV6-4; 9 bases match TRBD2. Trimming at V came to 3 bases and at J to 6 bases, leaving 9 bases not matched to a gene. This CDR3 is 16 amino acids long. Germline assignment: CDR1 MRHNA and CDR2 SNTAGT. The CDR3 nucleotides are TGTGCCAGCAGTGAAGCCGGGACTAGCCCAGCCAATGAGCAGTTCTTC. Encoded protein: CASSEAGTSPANEQFF.

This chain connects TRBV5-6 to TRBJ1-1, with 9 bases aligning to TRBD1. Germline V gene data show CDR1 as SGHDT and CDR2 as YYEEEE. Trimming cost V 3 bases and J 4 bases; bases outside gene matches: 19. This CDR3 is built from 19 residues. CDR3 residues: CASSWGGVGTGRKVTEAFF. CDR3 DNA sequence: TGTGCCAGCAGCTGGGGTGGGGTGGGGACAGGGAGGAAGGTCACTGAAGCTTTCTTT.

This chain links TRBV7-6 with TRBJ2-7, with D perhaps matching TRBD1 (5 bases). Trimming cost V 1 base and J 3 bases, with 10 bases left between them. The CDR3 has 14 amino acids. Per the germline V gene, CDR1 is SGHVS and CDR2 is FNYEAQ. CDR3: CASSLGGLNYEQYF. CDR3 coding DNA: TGTGCCAGCAGCTTAGGGGGCCTTAACTACGAGCAGTACTTC. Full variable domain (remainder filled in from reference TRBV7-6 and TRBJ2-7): GAGVSQSPRYKVTKRGQDVALRCDPISGHVSLYWYRQALGQGPEFLTYFNYEAQQDKSGLPNDRFSAERPEGSISTLTIQRTEQRDSAMYRCASSLGGLNYEQYFGPGTRLTVT.

The CDR3 is CASSLVGQDNLYEQYF. The CDR3 nucleotides are TGTGCCAGCAGCTTGGTAGGACAGGACAATCTCTACGAGCAGTACTTC. This sequence joins TRBV5-6 and TRBJ2-7, with TRBD1 identical over 7 bases. From germline, CDR1 is SGHDT and CDR2 YYEEEE. The CDR3 extends over 16 amino acids. Trimming cost V 0 bases and J 3 bases; bases outside gene matches: 9.

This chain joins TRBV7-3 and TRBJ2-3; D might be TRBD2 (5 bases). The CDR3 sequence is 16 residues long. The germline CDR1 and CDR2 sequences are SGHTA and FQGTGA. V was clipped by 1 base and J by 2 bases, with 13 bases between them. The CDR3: CASSLKGEGATDTQYF. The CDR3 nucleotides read TGTGCCAGCAGCTTAAAGGGTGAGGGAGCCACAGATACGCAGTATTTT.

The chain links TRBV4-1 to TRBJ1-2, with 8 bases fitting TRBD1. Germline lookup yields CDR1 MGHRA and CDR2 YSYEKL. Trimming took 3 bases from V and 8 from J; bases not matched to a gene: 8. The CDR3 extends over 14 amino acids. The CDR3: CASSHPDRGLGYTF. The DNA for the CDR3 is TGCGCCAGCAGCCATCCCGACAGGGGTCTCGGCTACACCTTC.

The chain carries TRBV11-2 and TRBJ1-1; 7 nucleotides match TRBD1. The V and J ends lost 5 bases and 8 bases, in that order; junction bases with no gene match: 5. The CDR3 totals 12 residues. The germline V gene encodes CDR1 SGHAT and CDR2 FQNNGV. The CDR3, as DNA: TGTGCCAGCAGCACACAGGGGCCCGAAGCTTTCTTT. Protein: CASSTQGPEAFF. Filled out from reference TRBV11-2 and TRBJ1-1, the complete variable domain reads EAGVAQSPRYKIIEKRQSVAFWCNPISGHATLYWYQQILGQGPKLLIQFQNNGVVDDSQLPKDRFSAERLKGVDSTLKIQPAKLEDSAVYLCASSTQGPEAFFGQGTRLTVV.

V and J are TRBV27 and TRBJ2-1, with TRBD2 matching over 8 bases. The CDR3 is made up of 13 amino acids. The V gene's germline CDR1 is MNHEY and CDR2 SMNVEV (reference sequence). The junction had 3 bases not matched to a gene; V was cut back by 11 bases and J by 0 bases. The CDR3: CAASGSSYNEQFF. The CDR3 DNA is TGTGCCGCGAGCGGGAGCTCCTACAATGAGCAGTTCTTC.

The chain's CDR3 is CASSLNLMNTEAFF. The CDR3 bases are TGTGCCAGCAGCTTGAACCTAATGAACACTGAAGCTTTCTTT. J is TRBJ1-1 and V is TRBV5-6; no reliable D call. V was pared by 1 base and J by 0 bases, with 7 bases between. CDR3 size: 14 residues. Germline-derived CDR1 and CDR2 are SGHDT and YYEEEE.

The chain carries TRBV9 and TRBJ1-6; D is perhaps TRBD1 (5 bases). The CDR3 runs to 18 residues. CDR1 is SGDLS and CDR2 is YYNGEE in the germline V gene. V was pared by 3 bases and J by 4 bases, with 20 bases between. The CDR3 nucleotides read TGTGCCAGCAGCGCTTCCCTCTTAGGGGCGGGGTATAATTCACCCCTCCACTTT. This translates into CASSASLLGAGYNSPLHF.

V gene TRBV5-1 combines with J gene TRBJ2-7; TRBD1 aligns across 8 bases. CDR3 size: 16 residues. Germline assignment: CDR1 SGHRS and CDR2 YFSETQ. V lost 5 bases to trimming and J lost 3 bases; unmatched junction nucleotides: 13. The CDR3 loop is CASSSSSTTGGYEQYF. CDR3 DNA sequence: TGCGCCAGCAGTTCTTCCTCAACTACAGGGGGCTACGAGCAGTACTTC.